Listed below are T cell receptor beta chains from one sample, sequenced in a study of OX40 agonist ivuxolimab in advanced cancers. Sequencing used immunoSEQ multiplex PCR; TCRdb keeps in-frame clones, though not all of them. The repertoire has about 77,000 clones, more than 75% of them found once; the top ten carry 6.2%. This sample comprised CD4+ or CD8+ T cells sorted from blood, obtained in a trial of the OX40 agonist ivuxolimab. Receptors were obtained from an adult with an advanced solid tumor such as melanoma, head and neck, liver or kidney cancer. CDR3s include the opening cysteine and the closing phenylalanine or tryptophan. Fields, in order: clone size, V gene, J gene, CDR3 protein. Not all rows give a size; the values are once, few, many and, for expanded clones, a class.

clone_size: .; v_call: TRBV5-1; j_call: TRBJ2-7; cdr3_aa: CASSLFPGPYEQYF
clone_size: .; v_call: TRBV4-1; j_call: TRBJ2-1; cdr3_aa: CASSQLLTRYNEQFF
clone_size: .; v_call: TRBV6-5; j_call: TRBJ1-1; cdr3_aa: CASSDNGNTEAFF
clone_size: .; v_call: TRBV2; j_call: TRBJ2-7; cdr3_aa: CASRQTGSSYEQYF
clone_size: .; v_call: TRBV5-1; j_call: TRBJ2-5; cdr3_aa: CASSFFNQETQYF
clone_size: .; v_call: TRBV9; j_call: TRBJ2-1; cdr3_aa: CASSPRSRRSYNEQFF
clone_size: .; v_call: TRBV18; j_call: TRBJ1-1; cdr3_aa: CASSPPTAASLAFF
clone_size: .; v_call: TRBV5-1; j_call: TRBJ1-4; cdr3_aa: CASSGGQGSEKLFF
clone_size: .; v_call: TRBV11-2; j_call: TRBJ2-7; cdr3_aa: CASSLDRGPSYEQYF
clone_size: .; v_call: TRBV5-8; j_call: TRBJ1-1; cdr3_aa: CASSFRRLGAGEAFF
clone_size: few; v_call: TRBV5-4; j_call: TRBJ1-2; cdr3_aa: CASSLAQGTNYGYTF
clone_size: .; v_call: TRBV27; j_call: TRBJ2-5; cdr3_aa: CASSLGQGRQETQYF
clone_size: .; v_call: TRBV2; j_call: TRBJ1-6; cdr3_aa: CASSPGVISSTLHF
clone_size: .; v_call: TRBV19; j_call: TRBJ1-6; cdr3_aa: CASNNNSPLHF
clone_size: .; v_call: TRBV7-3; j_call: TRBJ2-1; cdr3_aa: CASSLKRGPFYEQFF
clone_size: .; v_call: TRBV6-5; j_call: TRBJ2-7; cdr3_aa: CASSYSGSSYEQYF
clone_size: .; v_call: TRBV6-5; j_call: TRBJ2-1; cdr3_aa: CASSYDFQSYNEQFF
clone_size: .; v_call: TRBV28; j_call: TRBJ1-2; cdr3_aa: CASSRIDRGNYGYTF
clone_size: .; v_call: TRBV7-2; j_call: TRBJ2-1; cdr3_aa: CASSPRFSGGVVQQFF
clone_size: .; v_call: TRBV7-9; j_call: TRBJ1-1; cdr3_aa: CASSKRQGANTEAFF
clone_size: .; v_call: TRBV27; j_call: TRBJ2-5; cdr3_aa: CASSLGPTRVLGTQYF
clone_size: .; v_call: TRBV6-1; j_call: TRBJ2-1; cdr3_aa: CASSDRSGLDVSYNEQFF
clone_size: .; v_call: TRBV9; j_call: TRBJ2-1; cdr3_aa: CASSDRVGHENYNEQFF
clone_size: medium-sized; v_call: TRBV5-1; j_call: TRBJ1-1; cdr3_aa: CASSKDSGRNTEAFF
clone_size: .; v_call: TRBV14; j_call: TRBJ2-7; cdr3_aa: CASSLHRDRSYEQYF
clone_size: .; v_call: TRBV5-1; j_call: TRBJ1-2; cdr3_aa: CASSPRTDYGYTF
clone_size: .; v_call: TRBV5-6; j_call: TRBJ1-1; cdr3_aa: CASSLLTGTGTEAFF
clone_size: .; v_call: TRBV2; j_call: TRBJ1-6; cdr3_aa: CASRTGVSYNSPLHF
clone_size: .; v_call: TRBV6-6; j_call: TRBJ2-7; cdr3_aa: CASSQPPGEQYF
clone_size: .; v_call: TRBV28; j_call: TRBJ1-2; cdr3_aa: CASSYDARPNYGYTF
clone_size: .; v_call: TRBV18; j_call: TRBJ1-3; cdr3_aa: CASSPATAPRGGNTIYF
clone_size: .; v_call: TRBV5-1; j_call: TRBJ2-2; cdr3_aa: CASSGLLGPNTGELFF
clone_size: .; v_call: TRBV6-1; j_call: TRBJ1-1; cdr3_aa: CASSESGGVEAFF
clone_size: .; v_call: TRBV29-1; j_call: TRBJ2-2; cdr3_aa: CSVAPQASGELFF
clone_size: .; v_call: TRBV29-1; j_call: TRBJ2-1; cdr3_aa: CSVASGGPTKTYNEQFF
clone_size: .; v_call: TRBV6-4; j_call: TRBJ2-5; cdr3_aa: CASSDSRGGVQYF
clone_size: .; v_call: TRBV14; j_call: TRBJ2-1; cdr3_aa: CASSQQRGISYNEQFF
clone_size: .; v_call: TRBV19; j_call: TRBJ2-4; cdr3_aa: CASSIGPWDIQYF
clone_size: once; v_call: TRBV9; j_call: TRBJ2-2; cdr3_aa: CASSVGPGQGVIGELFF
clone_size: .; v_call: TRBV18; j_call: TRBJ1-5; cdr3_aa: CASSLDRGRNQPQHF
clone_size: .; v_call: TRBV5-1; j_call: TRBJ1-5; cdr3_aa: CASSFGTGTQHF
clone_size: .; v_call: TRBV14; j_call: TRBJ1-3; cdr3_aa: CASSQVGNTIYF
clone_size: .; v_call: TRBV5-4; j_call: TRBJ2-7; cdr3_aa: CASSFGLAGSYEQYF
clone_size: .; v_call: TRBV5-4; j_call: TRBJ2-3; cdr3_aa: CASSRTSGSRDTQYF
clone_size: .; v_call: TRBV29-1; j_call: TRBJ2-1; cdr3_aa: CSVDEADEQFF
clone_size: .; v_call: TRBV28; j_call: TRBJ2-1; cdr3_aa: CASSSGRAYNEQFF
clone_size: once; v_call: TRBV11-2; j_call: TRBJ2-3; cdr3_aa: CASSPSGAVDTQYF
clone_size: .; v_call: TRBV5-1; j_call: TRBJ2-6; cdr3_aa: CASSLGSESGANVLTF
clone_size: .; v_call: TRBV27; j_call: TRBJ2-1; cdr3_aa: CASSLFGGGGYNEQFF
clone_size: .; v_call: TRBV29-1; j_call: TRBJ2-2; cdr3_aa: CSAGTSGNTGELFF
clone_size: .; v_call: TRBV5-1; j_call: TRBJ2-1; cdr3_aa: CASSPAGAGGGPGSYNEQFF
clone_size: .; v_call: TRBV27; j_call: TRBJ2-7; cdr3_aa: CASSLTGRLYEQYF
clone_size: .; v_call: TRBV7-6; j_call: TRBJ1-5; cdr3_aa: CASSPGGGTQHF
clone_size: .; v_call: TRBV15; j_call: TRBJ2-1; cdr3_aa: CATRAASENEQFF
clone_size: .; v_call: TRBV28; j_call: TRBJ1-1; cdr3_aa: CASSLMGLGNTEAFF
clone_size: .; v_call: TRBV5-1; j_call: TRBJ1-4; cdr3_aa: CASSPGQTYSTNEKLFF